There are a few counts of the clone carrying this TCR beta chain. This specimen comes from a study of shared clonotypes between healthy human individuals. Study summary: A few men and a couple of women, aged 18 to 49, were donors.

Using immunoSEQ multiplex PCR, the repertoire was profiled, and TCRdb retains in-frame clones only, with some absent. The sample lists some 1.1 million clones, 77% occurring once. Adult donors, all healthy and HIV-negative, had no recent acute infections or vaccinations. V was shortened by 10 bases and J by 3 bases, with 12 bases between the two germline ends. Germline CDR1 reads MNHEY; CDR2 reads SVGAGI. CDR3 length equals 13 residues. The TCR was taken from a man between 18 and 35 years old in good health. Some clones in this sample may be carry-over from other donors' samples. The chain links TRBV6-5 to TRBJ2-2; D not certain. The sample taken for sequencing was memory CD4+ T cells from PBMCs. Subset described: CD45RA-negative fraction. DNA for the CDR3: TGTGCCACCGGGCCCTGGGACACCGGGGAGCTGTTTTTT. Translating it yields CATGPWDTGELFF.